This entry lists 28 T cell receptor beta chains sequenced from one sample in a study of cytomegalovirus exposure and HLA in healthy donors. Sequencing used immunoSEQ multiplex PCR; TCRdb keeps in-frame clones, though not all of them. The sample consists of about 47,000 clones, about 90% of them appearing once. Input material: PBMCs. These receptors were collected from a man aged 18 to 35 in good health and CMV-seronegative.

The chain carries TRBV7-3 and TRBJ2-1, with unresolved D. Between the trimmed V and J ends, which lost 0 bases and 2 bases, there was a span of 8 bases. This CDR3 region has 15 residues. From germline, CDR1 is SGHTA and CDR2 FQGTGA. This chain's CDR3 is CASSLTGTAYNEQFF. The CDR3 DNA reads TGTGCCAGCAGCTTAACCGGAACAGCCTACAATGAGCAGTTCTTC.

The DNA of the CDR3 is TGTGCCAGCAGCAAAGAGAGCGGGAGTATCTACGAGCAGTACTTC. Translation gives CASSKESGSIYEQYF. The rearrangement uses TRBV6-1 and TRBJ2-7; TRBD2 matches 8 bases. Germline CDR1 is MNHNS and CDR2 is SASEGT. J gave up 3 bases and V 6 bases, and 10 bases lay outside the gene matches. The CDR3 runs to 15 residues.

This clone was observed a few times. V usage is TRBV5-1 and J usage is TRBJ2-5, with a tentative D call TRBD2 (6 bases). The CDR3 covers 15 residues. Per germline, CDR1 SGHRS and CDR2 YFSETQ. The V end lost 2 bases, the J end lost 3 bases, and 14 bases lay between the germline ends. DNA of the CDR3: TGCGCCAGCAGCTTTCTAGCTGCGGGGAAAGAGACCCAGTACTTC. Translation gives CASSFLAAGKETQYF.

The table lists this clone with a few counts. The J gene is TRBJ2-1, the V gene TRBV10-3; 7 bases map to TRBD2. CDR1 ENHRY and CDR2 SYGVKD come from the germline V gene. This CDR3 contains 14 residues. V dropped 3 bases and J dropped 8; count of bases not matched to a gene: 7. CDR3 protein: CAISDDAGEYEQFF. In DNA, the CDR3 is TGTGCCATCAGTGATGATGCGGGGGAATATGAGCAGTTCTTC.

In its sample, this clone was seen once. This chain uses TRBV11-1 with TRBJ2-5, with 13 bases fitting TRBD2. In germline, CDR1 is SGHAT, CDR2 FQDESV (reference sequence). Trimming removed 5 bases from V and 5 bases from J; junction bases left unmatched: 8. The CDR3 runs 16 residues. The CDR3 loop is CASSPPGLAGSETQYF. CDR3 bases: TGTGCCAGCAGCCCCCCGGGACTAGCGGGGTCCGAGACCCAGTACTTC.

The CDR3 loop reads CASSYGTDLNTEAFF. The DNA for the CDR3 is TGTGCCAGCAGTTACGGGACAGACCTAAACACTGAAGCTTTCTTT. The V call is TRBV6-6, the J call TRBJ1-1, with 7 bases that match TRBD1. V gave up 2 bases and J gave up 2 bases; unmatched junction bases: 5. Germline lookup yields CDR1 MNHNY and CDR2 SVGAGI (reference sequence). The CDR3 spans 15 residues.

The V call is TRBV6-6, the J call TRBJ1-2; 7 bases are shared with TRBD1. Trimming removed 5 bases from V and 4 bases from J; junction bases left unmatched: 1. This CDR3 has 12 residues. CDR1 is MNHNY, CDR2 SVGAGI, per germline (reference sequence). The CDR3: CASSRDSYGYTF. The CDR3 coding sequence is TGTGCCAGCAGTCGGGACAGCTATGGCTACACCTTC.

The chain carries TRBV5-1 and TRBJ2-7; 11 positions agree with TRBD2. CDR1 SGHRS and CDR2 YFSETQ come from the germline V gene. V shed 4 bases and J 7 bases; nucleotides not matched to a gene: 7. This CDR3 is 14 amino acids long. The CDR3 protein is CASSGTSGVMEQYF. Here the CDR3 DNA reads TGCGCCAGCAGCGGGACTAGCGGTGTGATGGAGCAGTACTTC.

This clone showed up just once. This chain joins TRBV7-2 and TRBJ1-5, with 8 bases that match TRBD1. Trimming took 5 bases from V and 6 from J; bases not matched to a gene: 6. Germline V gives CDR1 SGHTA, CDR2 FQGNSA. The length of the CDR3 is 14 residues. The CDR3 nucleotides read TGTGCCAGCAGCATGGGACAGGCGGGTCAGCCCCAGCATTTT. Translation: CASSMGQAGQPQHF.

This chain's CDR3 is CSVDRAGSNEQFF. For the CDR3, the DNA is TGCAGCGTTGACAGGGCCGGAAGCAATGAGCAGTTCTTC. The chain carries TRBV29-1 and TRBJ2-1; a possible D gene is TRBD1 (5 bases). Trimming pared 3 bases from V and 6 bases from J, leaving 12 bases between. From germline, CDR1 is SQVTM and CDR2 ANQGSEA. The CDR3 spans 13 residues.

V and J are TRBV11-2 and TRBJ2-5; 7 positions agree with TRBD1. The CDR3 is 19 amino acids. V shed 6 bases, J shed 2 bases, and the junction held 21 bases outside the gene matches. Germline values: CDR1 SGHAT, CDR2 FQNNGV. The CDR3 sequence: CASRRPRLGQIAQQETQYF. CDR3 sequence (DNA): TGTGCCAGCAGGAGACCGCGGTTGGGACAGATAGCCCAACAAGAGACCCAGTACTTC.

The chain carries TRBV5-6 and TRBJ2-3; 7 bases agree with TRBD2. Germline trimming cut 4 bases from V and 0 bases from J; bases unmatched to any gene: 5. The CDR3 loop spans 15 amino acids. CDR1 is SGHDT and CDR2 is YYEEEE in the germline V gene. CDR3 nucleotides: TGTGCCAGCAGCCCCGGACTAGGTAGCACAGATACGCAGTATTTT. Encoded protein: CASSPGLGSTDTQYF. The whole variable domain, filled in from reference TRBV5-6 and TRBJ2-3, reads DAGVTQSPTHLIKTRGQQVTLRCSPKSGHDTVSWYQQALGQGPQFIFQYYEEEERQRGNFPDRFSGHQFPNYSSELNVNALLLGDSALYLCASSPGLGSTDTQYFGPGTRLTVL.

This clone has only one observation. This chain uses TRBV7-2 with TRBJ2-3; the match to TRBD2 covers 9 bases. The CDR3 runs to 17 residues. V dropped 1 base and J dropped 2; count of bases not matched to a gene: 7. The germline V gene encodes CDR1 SGHTA and CDR2 FQGNSA. Here the CDR3 DNA reads TGTGCCAGCAGCTTAGTTGGTAGCGGGGGTTACACAGATACGCAGTATTTT. This encodes CASSLVGSGGYTDTQYF.

The V call is TRBV6-5, the J call TRBJ1-1; the D is unclear. Trimming took off 0 bases at V and 3 bases at J, with 8 bases between the two ends. The CDR3 is made up of 14 amino acids. Germline CDR1 and CDR2: MNHEY and SVGAGI. The CDR3 coding sequence is TGTGCCAGCAGTTACTCGAGTTCTGACACTGAAGCTTTCTTT. Residues: CASSYSSSDTEAFF.

Written as DNA, the CDR3 is TGCGCCAGCAGCCTCGGGGTGGAAAACACTGAAGCTTTCTTT. It specifies CASSLGVENTEAFF. The genes are TRBV4-1 and TRBJ1-1; D ambiguous. The germline CDR1 and CDR2 sequences are MGHRA and YSYEKL. This CDR3 comprises 14 residues. The ends were cut back, 4 bases at V and 2 bases at J, with 11 bases in the middle.

This clone was recorded only once. The chain links TRBV7-3 to TRBJ2-3; a weak D match, TRBD1 (6 bases). The CDR3 runs 15 residues. The V end was cut by 1 base, the J end by 1 base, with 9 bases between. Germline V gene lookup returns CDR1 SGHTA and CDR2 FQGTGA. CDR3 loop: CASSLIQGGTDTQYF. CDR3 coding DNA: TGTGCCAGCAGCTTAATACAGGGTGGCACAGATACGCAGTATTTT.

This clone appeared once. The V gene is TRBV6-1, the J gene TRBJ2-7, with 7 bases lining up with TRBD1. Germline V lookup: CDR1 MNHNS, CDR2 SASEGT. The trim removed 7 bases at V and 2 bases at J, leaving 8 bases unmatched. This CDR3 is 14 amino acids long. Written as DNA, the CDR3 is TGTGCCAGCACCGAGGTGCAGGGGGCCTACGAGCAGTACTTC. Its translation: CASTEVQGAYEQYF.

The chain uses TRBV2 and TRBJ2-5; D might be TRBD2 (5 bases). The V end was cut by 6 bases, the J end by 2 bases, with 13 bases between. CDR3 length equals 14 residues. Germline CDR1 and CDR2: SNHLY and FYNNEI. CDR3 sequence reads: CASSKMRVQETQYF. CDR3 nucleotide sequence: TGTGCCAGCAGCAAGATGAGGGTTCAAGAGACCCAGTACTTC.

This clone was detected once. The V call is TRBV7-2, the J call TRBJ2-3; TRBD2 matches 8 bases. Germline loops: CDR1 SGHTA, CDR2 FQGNSA. This CDR3 has 15 residues. With V trimmed by 4 bases and J by 0 bases, 3 bases remained unmatched. The CDR3 protein is CASSSGGVSTDTQYF. The CDR3 region has the DNA TGTGCCAGCAGCTCGGGGGGGGTCAGCACAGATACGCAGTATTTT.

CDR3 in amino acids: CASSSGRGLYEQYF. The CDR3 DNA reads TGCGCCAGCAGCTCCGGAAGGGGTCTCTACGAGCAGTACTTC. The chain is built from TRBV5-1 and TRBJ2-7, with a possible D match to TRBD1 (5 bases). Trimming removed 3 bases at V and 3 bases at J, with 13 bases between. CDR3 length: 14 residues. CDR1 and CDR2 from the germline V gene are SGHRS and YFSETQ.

This rearrangement joins TRBV29-1 to TRBJ1-3; D is ambiguous. Germline-derived CDR1 and CDR2 are SQVTM and ANQGSEA. V was pared by 4 bases and J by 0 bases, with 10 bases between. This CDR3 is 14 amino acids long. The CDR3 sequence: CSVVLWSSGNTIYF. The CDR3 nucleotides read TGCAGCGTTGTCTTATGGAGCTCTGGAAACACCATATATTTT.

The chain recombines TRBV7-1 with TRBJ1-2; 7 bases map to TRBD1. TRBV7-1 is an ORF, with its function uncertain. This CDR3 spans 16 amino acids. The trim removed 5 bases at V and 3 bases at J, leaving 12 bases unmatched. CDR3 residues: CASSTRRDSTYYGYTF. The CDR3 DNA reads TGTGCCAGCAGCACCCGCCGGGACAGTACGTACTATGGCTACACCTTC.

The J gene is TRBJ2-7, the V gene TRBV6-1; possibly TRBD2 for D (6 bases). The CDR3 is 12 amino acids. V was cut by 6 bases and J by 6 bases, with 12 bases left in between. The V gene's germline CDR1 is MNHNS and CDR2 SASEGT. CDR3 region: CASSQLASEQYF. The CDR3 nucleotides read TGTGCCAGCAGCCAACTAGCTTCCGAGCAGTACTTC.

The chain recombines TRBV2 with TRBJ2-5; maybe TRBD1 (6 bases). V was cut by 6 bases and J by 4 bases, with 21 bases left in between. The germline V gene has CDR1 SNHLY and CDR2 FYNNEI. The CDR3 spans 16 residues. The CDR3 reads CASRGGLGQKTETQYF. The CDR3 region has the DNA TGTGCCAGCAGAGGAGGCTTGGGACAAAAGACAGAGACCCAGTACTTC.

This clone came up a few times. The chain joins TRBV6-1 to TRBJ1-5; 12 bases align to TRBD1. J was trimmed by 1 base and V by 0 bases; bases with no gene match: 10. The CDR3 covers 20 residues. Germline CDR1 is MNHNS and CDR2 is SASEGT. DNA of the CDR3: TGTGCCAGCAGTGAAGCGCTCGGGACAGGGGGCGCGGGAAGCAATCAGCCCCAGCATTTT. As protein: CASSEALGTGGAGSNQPQHF.

As concerns this clone: This same CDR3 is encoded by further DNA sequences in the sample. V gene TRBV7-9 combines with J gene TRBJ2-1; 13 positions agree with TRBD2. Per the germline V gene, CDR1 is SEHNR and CDR2 is FQNEAQ (reference sequence). The CDR3 sequence is 15 residues long. After removal of 3 bases from V and 5 bases from J, the junction contained 1 base not matched to a gene. The chain's CDR3 is CASSFGTSGNNEQFF. DNA of the CDR3: TGTGCCAGCAGCTTCGGGACTAGCGGGAACAATGAGCAGTTCTTC.

In DNA, the CDR3 is TGTGCCAGCAGCTTGGAGCGGGACTTAACCACAGATACGCAGTATTTT. This encodes CASSLERDLTTDTQYF. J is TRBJ2-3 and V is TRBV5-5; 7 bases agree with TRBD2. V was clipped by 0 bases and J by 2 bases; unmatched bases: 6. The germline V gene encodes CDR1 SGHKS and CDR2 YYEKEE (reference sequence). This CDR3 region has 16 residues. The entire variable domain, with the rest obtained from reference TRBV5-5 and TRBJ2-3, is as follows: DAGVTQSPTHLIKTRGQQVTLRCSPISGHKSVSWYQQVLGQGPQFIFQYYEKEERGRGNFPDRFSARQFPNYSSELNVNALLLGDSALYLCASSLERDLTTDTQYFGPGTRLTVL.

The chain is built from TRBV9 and TRBJ1-6; TRBD1 matches 8 bases. The trim removed 1 base at V and 10 bases at J, leaving 4 bases unmatched. Germline V gene data show CDR1 as SGDLS and CDR2 as YYNGEE. The CDR3 has 14 residues. CDR3 nucleotide sequence: TGTGCCAGCAGCGTATGGGACAGGAAATCACCCCTCCACTTT. This encodes CASSVWDRKSPLHF.